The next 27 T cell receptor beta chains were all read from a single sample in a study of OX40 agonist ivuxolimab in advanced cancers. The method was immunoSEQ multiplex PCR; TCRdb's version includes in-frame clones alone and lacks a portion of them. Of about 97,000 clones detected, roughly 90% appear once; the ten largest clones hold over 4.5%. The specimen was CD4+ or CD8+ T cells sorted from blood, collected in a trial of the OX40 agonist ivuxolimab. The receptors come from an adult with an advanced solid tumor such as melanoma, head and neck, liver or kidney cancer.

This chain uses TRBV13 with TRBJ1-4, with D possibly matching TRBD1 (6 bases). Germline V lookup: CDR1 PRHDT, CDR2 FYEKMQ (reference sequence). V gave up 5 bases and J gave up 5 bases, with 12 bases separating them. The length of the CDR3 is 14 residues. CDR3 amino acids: CASSTTGGNEKLFF. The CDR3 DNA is TGTGCCAGCAGCACGACAGGCGGGAATGAAAAACTGTTTTTT.

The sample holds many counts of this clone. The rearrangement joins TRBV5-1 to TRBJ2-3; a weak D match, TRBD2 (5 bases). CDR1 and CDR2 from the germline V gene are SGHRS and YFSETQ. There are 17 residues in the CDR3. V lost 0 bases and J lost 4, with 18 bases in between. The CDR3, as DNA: TGCGCCAGCAGCTTGGGGTGGGCGGGCCTTCGTCCAGATACGCAGTATTTT. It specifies CASSLGWAGLRPDTQYF.

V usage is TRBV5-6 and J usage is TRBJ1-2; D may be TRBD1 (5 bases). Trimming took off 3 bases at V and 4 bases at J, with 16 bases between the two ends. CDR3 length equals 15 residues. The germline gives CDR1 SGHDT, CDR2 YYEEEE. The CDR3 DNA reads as TGTGCCAGCAGCTGGGACCGGACACCCCTCTATGGCTACACCTTC. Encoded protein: CASSWDRTPLYGYTF.

CDR3 sequence: CASSQDGRQGFYQETQYF. The CDR3 region has the DNA TGTGCCAGCAGCCAAGATGGGAGACAGGGATTCTACCAAGAGACCCAGTACTTC. V and J are TRBV14 and TRBJ2-5, with 7 nucleotides matching TRBD1. The CDR3 covers 18 residues. CDR1 SGHDN and CDR2 FVKESK come from the germline V gene. V lost 0 bases, J lost 0 bases, and 10 bases stayed unmatched.

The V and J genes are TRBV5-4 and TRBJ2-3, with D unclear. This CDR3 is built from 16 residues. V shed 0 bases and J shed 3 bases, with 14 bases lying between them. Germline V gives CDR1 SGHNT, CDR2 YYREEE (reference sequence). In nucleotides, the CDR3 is TGTGCCAGCAGCTTGGAGAGGAAAGGTGGGACAGATACGCAGTATTTT. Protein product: CASSLERKGGTDTQYF. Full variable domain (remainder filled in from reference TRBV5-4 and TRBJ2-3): ETGVTQSPTHLIKTRGQQVTLRCSSQSGHNTVSWYQQALGQGPQFIFQYYREEENGRGNFPPRFSGLQFPNYSSELNVNALELDDSALYLCASSLERKGGTDTQYFGPGTRLTVL.

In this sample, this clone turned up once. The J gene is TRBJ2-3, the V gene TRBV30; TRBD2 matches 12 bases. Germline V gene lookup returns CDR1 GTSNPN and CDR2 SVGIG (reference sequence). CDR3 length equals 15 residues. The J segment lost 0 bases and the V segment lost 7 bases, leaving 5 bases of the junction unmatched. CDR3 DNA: TGTGCCTCTCGGACTAGCGGGATAAGCACAGATACGCAGTATTTT. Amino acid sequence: CASRTSGISTDTQYF. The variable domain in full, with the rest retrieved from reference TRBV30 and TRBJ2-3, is SQTIHQWPATLVQPVGSPLSLECTVEGTSNPNLYWYRQAAGRGLQLLFYSVGIGQISSEVPQNLSASRPQDRQFILSSKKLLLSDSGFYLCASRTSGISTDTQYFGPGTRLTVL.

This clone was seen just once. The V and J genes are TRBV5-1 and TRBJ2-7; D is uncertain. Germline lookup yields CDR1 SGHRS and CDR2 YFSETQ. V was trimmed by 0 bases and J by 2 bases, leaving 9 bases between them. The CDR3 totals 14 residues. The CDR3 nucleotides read TGCGCCAGCAGCTTGGGGCAGGCTACCTACGAGCAGTACTTC. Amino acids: CASSLGQATYEQYF.

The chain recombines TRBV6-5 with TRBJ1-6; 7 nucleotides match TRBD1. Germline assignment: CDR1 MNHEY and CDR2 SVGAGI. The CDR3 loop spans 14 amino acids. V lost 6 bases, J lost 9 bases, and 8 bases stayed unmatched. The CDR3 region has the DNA TGTGCCAGCAGATATCCGGGACAGCTTTCACCCCTCCACTTT. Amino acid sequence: CASRYPGQLSPLHF.

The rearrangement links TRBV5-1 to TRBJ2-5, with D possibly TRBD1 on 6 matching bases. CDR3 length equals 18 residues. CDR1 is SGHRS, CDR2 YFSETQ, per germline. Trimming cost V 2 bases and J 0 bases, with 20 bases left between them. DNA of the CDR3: TGCGCCAGCAGCTTTTCAGGGGTGTACGCCCAGTACCAAGAGACCCAGTACTTC. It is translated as CASSFSGVYAQYQETQYF.

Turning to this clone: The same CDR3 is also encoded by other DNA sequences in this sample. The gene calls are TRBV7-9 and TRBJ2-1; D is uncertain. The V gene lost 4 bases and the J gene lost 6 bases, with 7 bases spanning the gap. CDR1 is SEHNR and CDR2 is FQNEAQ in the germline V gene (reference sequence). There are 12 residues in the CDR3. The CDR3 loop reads CASSSSRNEQFF. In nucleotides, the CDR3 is TGTGCCAGCAGCTCCAGCCGCAATGAGCAGTTCTTC.

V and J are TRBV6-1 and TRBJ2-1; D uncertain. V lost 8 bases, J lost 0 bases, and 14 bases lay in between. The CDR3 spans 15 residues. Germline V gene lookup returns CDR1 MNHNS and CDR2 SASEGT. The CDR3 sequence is CASFRDPTSYNEQFF. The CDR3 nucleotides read TGTGCCAGCTTCCGTGACCCCACCTCCTACAATGAGCAGTTCTTC.

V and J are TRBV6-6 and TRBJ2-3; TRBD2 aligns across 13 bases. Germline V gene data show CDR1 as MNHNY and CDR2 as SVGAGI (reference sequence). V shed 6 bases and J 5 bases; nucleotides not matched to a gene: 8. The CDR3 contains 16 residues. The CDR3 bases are TGTGCCAGCAGACATGGACTAGCGGGGGCGGAAGATACGCAGTATTTT. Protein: CASRHGLAGAEDTQYF.

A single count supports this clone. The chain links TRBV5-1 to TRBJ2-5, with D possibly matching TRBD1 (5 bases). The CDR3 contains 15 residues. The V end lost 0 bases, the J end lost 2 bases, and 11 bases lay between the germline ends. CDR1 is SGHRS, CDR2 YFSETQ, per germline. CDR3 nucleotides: TGCGCCAGCAGCTTGGCCACAGGATGGCAAGAGACCCAGTACTTC. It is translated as CASSLATGWQETQYF.

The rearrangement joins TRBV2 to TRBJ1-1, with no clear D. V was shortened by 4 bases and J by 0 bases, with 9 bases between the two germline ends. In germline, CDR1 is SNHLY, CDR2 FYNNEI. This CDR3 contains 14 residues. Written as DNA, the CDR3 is TGTGCCAGCAGTGCAGATCTTCTGAACACTGAAGCTTTCTTT. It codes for CASSADLLNTEAFF. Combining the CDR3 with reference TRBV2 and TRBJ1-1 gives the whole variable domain EPEVTQTPSHQVTQMGQEVILRCVPISNHLYFYWYRQILGQKVEFLVSFYNNEISEKSEIFDDQFSVERPDGSNFTLKIRSTKLEDSAMYFCASSADLLNTEAFFGQGTRLTVV.

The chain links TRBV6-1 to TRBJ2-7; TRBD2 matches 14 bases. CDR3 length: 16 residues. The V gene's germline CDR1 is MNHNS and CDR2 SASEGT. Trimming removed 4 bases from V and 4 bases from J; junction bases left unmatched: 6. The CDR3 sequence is CASSGTSGRTFYEQYF. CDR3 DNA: TGTGCCAGCAGTGGGACTAGCGGGAGGACCTTTTACGAGCAGTACTTC.

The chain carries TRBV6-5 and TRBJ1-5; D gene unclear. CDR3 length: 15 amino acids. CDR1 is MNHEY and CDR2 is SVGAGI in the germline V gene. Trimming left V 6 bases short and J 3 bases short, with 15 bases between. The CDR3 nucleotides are TGTGCCAGCAGGAAAGTCGGGCCGTACAATCAGCCCCAGCATTTT. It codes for CASRKVGPYNQPQHF.

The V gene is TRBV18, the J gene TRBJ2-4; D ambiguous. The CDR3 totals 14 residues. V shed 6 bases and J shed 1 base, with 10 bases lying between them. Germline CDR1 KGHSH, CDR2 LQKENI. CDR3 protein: CASSGLEAKNIQYF. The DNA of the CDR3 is TGTGCCAGCTCCGGCCTAGAGGCCAAAAACATTCAGTACTTC.

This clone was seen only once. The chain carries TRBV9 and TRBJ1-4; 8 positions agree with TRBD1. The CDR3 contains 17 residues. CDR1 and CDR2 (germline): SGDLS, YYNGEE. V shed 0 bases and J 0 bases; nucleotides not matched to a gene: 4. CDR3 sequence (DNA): TGTGCCAGCAGCGTAGCGACAGGGGAATCAACTAATGAAAAACTGTTTTTT. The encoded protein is CASSVATGESTNEKLFF.

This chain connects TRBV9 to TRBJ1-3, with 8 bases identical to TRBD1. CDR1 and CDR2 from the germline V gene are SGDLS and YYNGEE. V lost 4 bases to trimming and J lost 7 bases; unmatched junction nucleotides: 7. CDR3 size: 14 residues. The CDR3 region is CASSSRTGRNTIYF. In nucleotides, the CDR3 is TGTGCCAGCAGCTCCCGGACAGGGCGGAACACCATATATTTT.

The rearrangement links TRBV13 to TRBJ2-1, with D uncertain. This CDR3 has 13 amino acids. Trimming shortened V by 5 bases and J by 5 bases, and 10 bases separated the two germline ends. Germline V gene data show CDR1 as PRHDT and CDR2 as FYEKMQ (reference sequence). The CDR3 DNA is TGTGCCAGCAGCCCCAGCCTGGACAATGAGCAGTTCTTC. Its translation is CASSPSLDNEQFF.

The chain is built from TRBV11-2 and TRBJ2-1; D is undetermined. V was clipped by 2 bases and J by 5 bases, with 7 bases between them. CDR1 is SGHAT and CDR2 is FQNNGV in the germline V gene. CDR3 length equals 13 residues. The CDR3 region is CASSLQEHNEQFF. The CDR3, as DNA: TGTGCCAGCAGCTTACAGGAGCACAATGAGCAGTTCTTC.

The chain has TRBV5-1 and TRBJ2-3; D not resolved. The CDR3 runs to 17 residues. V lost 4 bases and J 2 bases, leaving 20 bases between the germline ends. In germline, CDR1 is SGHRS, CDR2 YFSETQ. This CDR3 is CASSRIQTTALTDTQYF. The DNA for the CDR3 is TGCGCCAGCAGCCGAATTCAAACGACGGCACTCACAGATACGCAGTATTTT.

The CDR3 loop reads CASSSGRYYEQYF. The CDR3 DNA reads as TGTGCCAGCAGTTCCGGACGGTACTACGAGCAGTACTTC. The chain couples TRBV27 to TRBJ2-7; D is ambiguous. This CDR3 is 13 amino acids long. CDR1 is MNHEY and CDR2 is SMNVEV in the germline V gene (reference sequence). V shed 4 bases and J shed 3 bases, with 10 bases lying between them.

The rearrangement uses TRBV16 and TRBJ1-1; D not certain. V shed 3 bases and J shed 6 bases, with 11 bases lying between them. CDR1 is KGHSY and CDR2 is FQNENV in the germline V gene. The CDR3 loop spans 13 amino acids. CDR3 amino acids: CASSQSGFAEAFF. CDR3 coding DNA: TGTGCCAGCAGCCAGTCGGGCTTTGCTGAAGCTTTCTTT.

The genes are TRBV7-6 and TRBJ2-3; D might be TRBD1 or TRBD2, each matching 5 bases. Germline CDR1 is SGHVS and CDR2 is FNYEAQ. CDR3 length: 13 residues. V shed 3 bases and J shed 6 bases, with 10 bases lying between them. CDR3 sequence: CASSFQGGDTQYF. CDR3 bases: TGTGCCAGCAGCTTTCAGGGCGGGGATACGCAGTATTTT.

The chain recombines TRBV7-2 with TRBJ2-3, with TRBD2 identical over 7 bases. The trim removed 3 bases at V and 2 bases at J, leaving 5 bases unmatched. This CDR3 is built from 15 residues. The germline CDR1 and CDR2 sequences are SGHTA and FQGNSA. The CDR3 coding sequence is TGTGCCAGCAGCTTTCAAGCGGGATCCACAGATACGCAGTATTTT. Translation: CASSFQAGSTDTQYF.

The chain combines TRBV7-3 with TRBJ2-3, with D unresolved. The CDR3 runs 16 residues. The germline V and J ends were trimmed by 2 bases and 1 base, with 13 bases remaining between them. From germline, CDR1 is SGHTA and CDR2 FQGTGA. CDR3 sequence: CASSLSAVLGTDTQYF. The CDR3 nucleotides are TGTGCCAGCAGCTTATCCGCAGTCTTGGGCACAGATACGCAGTATTTT.